A single sample is the source of the 4 T cell receptor beta chains below, sequenced in a study of blood T cell repertoires in COVID-19. The method was immunoSEQ multiplex PCR; TCRdb's version includes in-frame clones alone and lacks a portion of them. The profile shows around 300,000 clones, roughly nine tenths of them singletons. Sequencing was performed on PBMCs or T cells enriched from blood (not recorded which). The receptors were sampled from a woman between 25 and 40 years old who had recovered from COVID-19.

The chain is built from TRBV7-9 and TRBJ2-7; D not resolved. The V gene lost 5 bases and the J gene lost 4 bases, with 9 bases spanning the gap. The length of the CDR3 is 12 residues. The V gene's germline CDR1 is SEHNR and CDR2 FQNEAQ (reference sequence). Here the CDR3 reads CASSPTVYEQYF. The CDR3 DNA is TGTGCCAGCAGCCCAACAGTGTACGAGCAGTACTTC.

The rearrangement uses TRBV27 and TRBJ2-1; no clear D gene. The germline V gene encodes CDR1 MNHEY and CDR2 SMNVEV (reference sequence). The V gene lost 9 bases and the J gene lost 6 bases, with 12 bases spanning the gap. This CDR3 is built from 12 residues. The CDR3 nucleotides are TGTGCCAGTCGCCAGATTGGCAATGAGCAGTTCTTC. This translates into CASRQIGNEQFF.

This chain joins TRBV18 and TRBJ2-1, with D tentatively TRBD2 (6 bases). V lost 6 bases to trimming and J lost 5 bases, with 14 bases between them. CDR1 is KGHSH, CDR2 LQKENI, per germline. CDR3 size: 14 residues. The CDR3 DNA reads as TGTGCCAGCTCCCCCCTAACTAGCAACAATGAGCAGTTCTTC. Its protein is CASSPLTSNNEQFF.

This clone was seen a single time. This sequence joins TRBV7-9 and TRBJ1-2; D is unresolved. CDR1 and CDR2 from the germline V gene are SEHNR and FQNEAQ (reference sequence). This CDR3 contains 14 residues. Deletions cut 4 bases from V and 3 bases from J, with 12 bases between. The DNA for the CDR3 is TGTGCCAGCAGCTCCCGCGGGTATGACTATGGCTACACCTTC. It codes for CASSSRGYDYGYTF.